The next 27 T cell receptor beta chains were all read from a single sample in a study of blood T cells in healthy people across ages. Using a J-beta primer mix together with a sample-barcoded 5' primer, a second PCR was run for roughly 7 to 11 cycles. TCRdb reprocessed the 5' RACE reads with MiXCR, giving one entry per CDR3 protein. The table records 650,000 to 950,000 distinct CDR3 sequences, roughly 44% of them present only once. Sequenced: blood. Every receptor here comes from a man between 60 and 70 years old in good health.

The CDR3 nucleotides are TGTGCCTCCCAAAAAGGCAGGGGACCTGAGCTCGGTAATTCACCCCTCCACTTT. As protein: CASQKGRGPELGNSPLHF. The chain uses TRBV6-2 or TRBV6-3 and TRBJ1-6; the D gene is possibly TRBD1 (6 bases). Germline assignment: CDR1 MNHEY and CDR2 SVGEGT. The CDR3 sequence is 18 residues long. The V and J ends lost 11 bases and 6 bases respectively, with 29 bases between them.

The chain employs TRBV28 and TRBJ2-7; D might be TRBD1 or TRBD2, each matching 7 bases. In germline, CDR1 is MDHEN, CDR2 SYDVKM. Trimming stripped 6 bases from V and 4 bases from J, with 19 bases between. This CDR3 comprises 15 residues. This CDR3 reads CASSRGGTAGYEQYF. CDR3 DNA: TGTGCCAGCAGCAGGGGGGGGACAGCGGGGTACGAGCAGTACTTC.

Only a few counts were recorded for this clonotype. The chain uses TRBV30 and TRBJ2-7, with D perhaps matching TRBD2 (5 bases). The CDR3 runs 16 residues. The V gene lost 1 base and the J gene lost 2 bases, with 18 bases spanning the gap. CDR1 and CDR2 from the germline V gene are GTSNPN and SVGIG (reference sequence). In DNA form, the CDR3 reads TGTGCCTGGAGTGCCCCTAACAGAGGTAGCGCCTACGAGCAGTACTTC. This translates into CAWSAPNRGSAYEQYF.

This clonotype has only a few counts. The rearrangement links TRBV14 to TRBJ2-1, with TRBD2 matching over 9 bases. Germline lookup yields CDR1 SGHDN and CDR2 FVKESK. The CDR3 spans 17 residues. The V gene end was trimmed by 0 bases and the J gene end by 8 bases; junction bases not matched to a gene: 11. DNA of the CDR3: TGTGCCAGCAGCCAAGATGATCTAGCGGGGTTAAGGTATGAGCAGTTCTTC. It encodes CASSQDDLAGLRYEQFF. Full variable domain (outside the CDR3, taken from reference TRBV14 and TRBJ2-1): EAGVTQFPSHSVIEKGQTVTLRCDPISGHDNLYWYRRVMGKEIKFLLHFVKESKQDESGMPNNRFLAERTGGTYSTLKVQPAELEDSGVYFCASSQDDLAGLRYEQFFGPGTRLTVL.

This rearrangement joins TRBV7-2 to TRBJ2-3, with 8 bases that match TRBD2. There are 17 residues in the CDR3. The J segment lost 4 bases and the V segment lost 5 bases, leaving 14 bases of the junction unmatched. CDR1 is SGHTA, CDR2 FQGNSA, per germline. Here the CDR3 reads CASSPKLASGWADTQYF. DNA for the CDR3: TGTGCCAGCAGCCCCAAACTTGCTAGCGGGTGGGCAGATACGCAGTATTTT. Combining the CDR3 with reference TRBV7-2 and TRBJ2-3 gives the whole variable domain GAGVSQSPSNKVTEKGKDVELRCDPISGHTALYWYRQSLGQGLEFLIYFQGNSAPDKSGLPSDRFSAERTGGSVSTLTIQRTQQEDSAVYLCASSPKLASGWADTQYFGPGTRLTVL.

The rearrangement uses TRBV4-1 and TRBJ1-1, with D uncertain. The CDR3 length is 15 residues. The germline CDR1 and CDR2 sequences are MGHRA and YSYEKL. V was clipped by 0 bases and J by 10 bases, with 18 bases between them. CDR3 sequence: CASSQDINGGRGAFF. In DNA form, the CDR3 reads TGCGCCAGCAGCCAAGATATTAACGGCGGTCGCGGAGCTTTCTTT.

The V and J genes are TRBV6-6 and TRBJ2-1; D is ambiguous. The length of the CDR3 is 14 residues. Between the trimmed V and J ends, which lost 2 bases and 4 bases, there was a span of 9 bases. Germline V gene lookup returns CDR1 MNHNY and CDR2 SVGAGI (reference sequence). The CDR3 protein is CASSYGPVYNEQFF. The CDR3 DNA sequence: TGTGCCAGCAGTTACGGGCCAGTTTACAATGAGCAGTTCTTC.

V and J are TRBV15 and TRBJ2-3, with 13 positions matching TRBD2. The CDR3 is made up of 20 amino acids. Per germline, CDR1 LNHNV and CDR2 YYDKDF (reference sequence). V trimming: 0 bases; J trimming: 6 bases; junction bases outside the gene matches: 15. In DNA, the CDR3 is TGTGCCACCAGCAGAGATCTTAACTTTGGGACTAGCGGGGTGCTGGATACGCAGTATTTT. This gives the protein CATSRDLNFGTSGVLDTQYF.

J is TRBJ2-3 and V is TRBV20-1; 12 bases match TRBD2. The CDR3 runs 17 residues. Germline lookup yields CDR1 DFQATT and CDR2 SNEGSKA (reference sequence). V lost 3 bases and J lost 0; bases outside the gene matches: 7. CDR3 in amino acids: CSASGLAGKVSTDTQYF. The CDR3, as DNA: TGCAGTGCTAGTGGACTAGCGGGGAAAGTTAGCACAGATACGCAGTATTTT.

This clonotype has just a few counts. The chain joins TRBV24-1 to TRBJ2-7; weak D call: TRBD2 (5 bases). The CDR3 length is 13 residues. Germline CDR1 and CDR2: KGHDR and SFDVKD. V was trimmed by 4 bases and J by 3 bases, leaving 9 bases between them. The CDR3 here is CATSETGIYEQYF. In nucleotides, the CDR3 is TGTGCCACCAGTGAGACCGGGATCTACGAGCAGTACTTC.

This clonotype has a single count. The chain carries TRBV7-9 and TRBJ2-3; tentative D call: TRBD2 (5 bases). V was trimmed by 2 bases and J by 7 bases, leaving 13 bases between them. CDR3 length: 14 amino acids. Germline V gene sequence: CDR1 SEHNR, CDR2 FQNEAQ (reference sequence). The CDR3 region is CASSLKDLTNTQYF. The CDR3 nucleotides are TGTGCCAGCAGCTTAAAGGACTTAACCAATACGCAGTATTTT. Filled out from reference TRBV7-9 and TRBJ2-3, the complete variable domain reads DTGVSQNPRHKITKRGQNVTFRCDPISEHNRLYWYRQTLGQGPEFLTYFQNEAQLEKSRLLSDRFSAERPKGSFSTLEIQRTEQGDSAMYLCASSLKDLTNTQYFGPGTRLTVL.

The chain links TRBV27 to TRBJ2-7; a weak D match, TRBD2 (6 bases). Gene TRBJ2-5 matches the end of the DNA better, so the J call may be wrong. Germline-derived CDR1 and CDR2 are MNHEY and SMNVEV (reference sequence). The CDR3 is 16 amino acids. CDR3 DNA: TGTGCCAGCCGCGCAATGGGGCGGGGCCTACAAGAGACCCAGTACTTC. It translates to CASRAMGRGLQETQYF.

This clonotype was picked up a small number of times. The chain uses TRBV2 and TRBJ2-6; no firm D call. The V and J ends lost 3 bases and 1 base respectively, with 4 bases between them. This CDR3 comprises 14 residues. The germline V gene encodes CDR1 SNHLY and CDR2 FYNNEI. In DNA, the CDR3 is TGTGCCAGCAGTGAGGTATCTGGGGCCAACGTCCTGACTTTC. Protein sequence: CASSEVSGANVLTF.

This chain connects TRBV6-2 or TRBV6-3 to TRBJ2-1, with 7 nucleotides matching TRBD1. Germline loops: CDR1 MNHEY, CDR2 SVGEGT. CDR3 length: 18 residues. The junction had 12 bases not matched to a gene; V was cut back by 2 bases and J by 2 bases. CDR3 residues: CASSYTLRGSSPYNEQFF. The CDR3 DNA reads TGTGCCAGCAGTTACACCCTCAGGGGGTCTTCTCCCTACAATGAGCAGTTCTTC.

V gene TRBV20-1 combines with J gene TRBJ1-5, with D possibly TRBD1 on 5 matching bases. Germline CDR1 reads DFQATT; CDR2 reads SNEGSKA (reference sequence). CDR3 length: 13 amino acids. Trimming stripped 1 base from V and 9 bases from J, with 13 bases between. The chain's CDR3 is CSARVDSDRPQHF. DNA for the CDR3: TGCAGTGCTAGAGTAGACAGTGATCGGCCCCAGCATTTT.

The chain combines TRBV20-1 with TRBJ2-2; maybe TRBD1 (5 bases). The CDR3 totals 13 residues. CDR1 and CDR2 (germline): DFQATT, SNEGSKA (reference sequence). V was pared by 5 bases and J by 3 bases, with 10 bases between. The CDR3 spells CSAVDSYTGELFF. The CDR3 DNA follows: TGCAGTGCTGTCGACAGCTACACCGGGGAGCTGTTTTTT.

This clonotype showed up just a few times. The genes are TRBV28 and TRBJ1-1; no clear D gene. The CDR3 runs to 12 residues. The V end was cut by 8 bases, the J end by 4 bases, with 11 bases between. From germline, CDR1 is MDHEN and CDR2 SYDVKM. CDR3 DNA: TGTGCCAGCCTGGCGACTTCCACTGAAGCTTTCTTT. It specifies CASLATSTEAFF.

This clonotype turned up a few times. The rearrangement joins TRBV2 to TRBJ2-7; 9 bases line up with TRBD1. The CDR3 consists of 13 residues. The V gene's germline CDR1 is SNHLY and CDR2 FYNNEI. V lost 6 bases to trimming and J lost 2 bases; unmatched junction nucleotides: 2. The CDR3 spells CASRGTGPYEQYF. The CDR3 region has the DNA TGTGCCAGCAGGGGGACAGGGCCCTACGAGCAGTACTTC.

This clonotype was recorded only once. This rearrangement joins TRBV10-3 to TRBJ1-4, with D hard to call. CDR3 size: 14 residues. V lost 4 bases and J 5 bases, leaving 11 bases between the germline ends. Germline V gives CDR1 ENHRY, CDR2 SYGVKD. CDR3 residues: CAISGQGPNEKLFF. CDR3 nucleotides: TGTGCCATCAGTGGCCAAGGGCCGAATGAAAAACTGTTTTTT.

In this sample, this clonotype turned up a few times. V and J are TRBV20-1 and TRBJ1-2; TRBD1 matches at 10 bases. CDR1 is DFQATT, CDR2 SNEGSKA, per germline (reference sequence). This CDR3 is 14 amino acids long. J lost 4 bases, V lost 5 bases, and 7 bases had no gene match. The CDR3 DNA reads TGCAGTGCTCGCCTCCGGGACAGGGGCTATGGCTACACCTTC. It encodes CSARLRDRGYGYTF.

The chain carries TRBV4-3 and TRBJ1-2; TRBD1 matches at 9 bases. This CDR3 contains 18 residues. Per the germline V gene, CDR1 is LGHNA and CDR2 is YSLEER. V gave up 3 bases and J gave up 0 bases; unmatched junction bases: 11. As DNA, the CDR3 is TGCGCCAGCAGCCAGGATTTAGGACAGGGGCGCCCTAACTATGGCTACACCTTC. Protein product: CASSQDLGQGRPNYGYTF.

The rearrangement uses TRBV7-2 and TRBJ1-2, with 8 bases identical to TRBD1. Germline V gene sequence: CDR1 SGHTA, CDR2 FQGNSA. Unmatched junction bases numbered 12, after V lost 8 bases and J lost 10 bases. The CDR3 totals 13 residues. The CDR3 DNA reads as TGTGCCAGCGGCCCGACAGGGGCTCCTGACTACACCTTC. It specifies CASGPTGAPDYTF.

The chain employs TRBV4-1 and TRBJ1-6, with D hard to call. Germline CDR1 and CDR2: MGHRA and YSYEKL. The CDR3 consists of 17 residues. V was pared by 4 bases and J by 3 bases, with 16 bases between. The CDR3 DNA follows: TGCGCCAGCAGCCTAGTGTCGAGGACTTTCTATAATTCACCCCTCCACTTT. Protein product: CASSLVSRTFYNSPLHF.

This rearrangement joins TRBV27 to TRBJ2-1; the match to TRBD1 covers 11 bases. The CDR3 has 17 amino acids. J gave up 4 bases and V 5 bases, and 10 bases lay outside the gene matches. Germline CDR1 MNHEY, CDR2 SMNVEV (reference sequence). The CDR3 coding sequence is TGTGCCAGCAGTCTTAATCCGGGACAGGGGGTTTACAATGAGCAGTTCTTC. Translated: CASSLNPGQGVYNEQFF.

In its sample, this clonotype was seen once. The chain recombines TRBV6-5 with TRBJ2-3; unclear D gene. CDR1 MNHEY and CDR2 SVGAGI come from the germline V gene. CDR3 length: 15 amino acids. V was shortened by 2 bases and J by 0 bases, with 9 bases between the two germline ends. CDR3 region: CASSYGVGSTDTQYF. The CDR3 nucleotides read TGTGCCAGCAGTTACGGCGTCGGTAGCACAGATACGCAGTATTTT.

This sequence joins TRBV10-2 and TRBJ2-2; possible D gene TRBD1, 6 bases. The CDR3 is 14 residues long. Between the trimmed V and J ends, which lost 6 bases and 6 bases, there was a span of 14 bases. Germline V CDR1 and CDR2: WSHSY, SAAADI. The CDR3 bases are TGCGCCAGCAGATCTCACAGGGTTCCCGGGGAGCTGTTTTTT. Encoded protein: CASRSHRVPGELFF.

Only a few counts were recorded for this clonotype. The V call is TRBV7-2, the J call TRBJ2-7, with 8 bases identical to TRBD1. The CDR3 runs 15 residues. The germline CDR1 and CDR2 sequences are SGHTA and FQGNSA. The junction had 10 bases not matched to a gene; V was cut back by 4 bases and J by 5 bases. The CDR3 here is CASSYRGTGPDEQYF. The CDR3 DNA reads as TGTGCCAGCAGCTACCGAGGGACAGGACCGGACGAGCAGTACTTC. The full variable domain, completed using reference TRBV7-2 and TRBJ2-7, is GAGVSQSPSNKVTEKGKDVELRCDPISGHTALYWYRQSLGQGLEFLIYFQGNSAPDKSGLPSDRFSAERTGGSVSTLTIQRTQQEDSAVYLCASSYRGTGPDEQYFGPGTRLTVT.